Below, one TCR beta chain is given with its context. This specimen comes from a study of T cells expressing NK-cell markers. About the research overall: Sequencing covered eight donors, seven HCMV-seropositive and one seronegative.

This CDR3 region has 14 residues. Using the 5' RACE reads, TCRdb records one entry per CDR3 protein without DNA. Across under 500,000 distinct CDR3 sequences, the top ten clones capture 6% to 9.5% of the sample. The chain combines TRBV12-3 or TRBV12-4 with TRBJ1-5; TCRdb proposes TRBD1, but this gene call is untestable without DNA. This TCR came from a woman aged 18-69 years in good health. The material sequenced was blood T cells: a sorted CD56 or NKG2C T cell subset, CD4+ or CD8+ T cells, or bulk PBMC T cells (not recorded which). The CDR3 protein is CASSPVRGNQPQHF.